This T cell receptor (beta chain) was obtained from a study of blood T cell repertoires in COVID-19. Study information: Sample material is recorded as cDNA or gDNA derived from T cells, B-cell-depleted T cells, or PBMCs.

Original processing notes: Nucleated cell counts were estimated from reference gene primer amplification. Method: immunoSEQ multiplex PCR; TCRdb's copy keeps in-frame clones and lacks some. V and J calls and clone size are given by that table; D and trimming were obtained from the DNA. This sample yields more than 100,000 clones, of which roughly 87% are seen a single time; around 6.2% belongs to the top ten. The germline CDR1 and CDR2 sequences are DFQATT and SNEGSKA (reference sequence). The length of the CDR3 is 13 residues. V was pared by 3 bases and J by 3 bases, with 12 bases between. The rearrangement links TRBV20-1 to TRBJ2-7; D not resolved. This TCR came from a human donor in a cohort sampled during active COVID-19. The sample taken for sequencing was peripheral blood. Here the CDR3 reads CSASSLEFYEQYF. The DNA for the CDR3 is TGCAGTGCTAGTAGTCTGGAGTTCTACGAGCAGTACTTC.